This TCR beta chain was recorded in a study of OX40 agonist ivuxolimab in advanced cancers. There are 11 residues in the CDR3. CDR1 and CDR2 from the germline V gene are MDHEN and SYDVKM. Clones were read by immunoSEQ multiplex PCR, and TCRdb kept only the in-frame ones, dropping some. The sample has 50,000 to 70,000 clones, over 80% seen once. The receptor was isolated from an adult with an advanced solid tumor such as melanoma, head and neck, liver or kidney cancer. The chain carries TRBV28 and TRBJ1-3; D unclear. The source material was CD4+ or CD8+ T cells sorted from blood, sampled in a trial of the OX40 agonist ivuxolimab. The CDR3 bases are TGTGATGAGAGGGCAGGAAACACCATATATTTT. It yields the protein CDERAGNTIYF. Full variable domain (remainder filled in from reference TRBV28 and TRBJ1-3): DVKVTQSSRYLVKRTGEKVFLECVQDMDHENMFWYRQDPGLGLRLIYFSYDVKMKEKGDIPEGYSVSREKKERFSLILESASTNQTSMYLCDERAGNTIYFGEGSWLTVV.